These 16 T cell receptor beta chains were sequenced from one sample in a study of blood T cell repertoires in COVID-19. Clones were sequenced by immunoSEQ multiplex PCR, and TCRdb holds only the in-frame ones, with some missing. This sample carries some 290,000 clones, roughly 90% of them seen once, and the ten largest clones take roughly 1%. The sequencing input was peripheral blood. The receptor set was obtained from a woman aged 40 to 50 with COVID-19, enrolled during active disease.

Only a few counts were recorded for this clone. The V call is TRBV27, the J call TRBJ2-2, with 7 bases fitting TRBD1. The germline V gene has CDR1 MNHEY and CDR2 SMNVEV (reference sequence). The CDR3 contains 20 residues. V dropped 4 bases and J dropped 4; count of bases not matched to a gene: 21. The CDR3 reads CASSSADKQGSRTSTGELFF. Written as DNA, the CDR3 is TGTGCCAGCAGTTCCGCCGATAAACAGGGGTCTCGAACGTCCACCGGGGAGCTGTTTTTT.

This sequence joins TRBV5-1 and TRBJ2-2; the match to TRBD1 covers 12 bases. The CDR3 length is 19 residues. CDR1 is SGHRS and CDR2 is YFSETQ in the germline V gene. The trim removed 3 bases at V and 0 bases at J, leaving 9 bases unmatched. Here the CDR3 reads CASSWSGTGGFANTGELFF. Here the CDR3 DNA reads TGCGCCAGCAGCTGGTCCGGGACAGGGGGCTTCGCGAACACCGGGGAGCTGTTTTTT. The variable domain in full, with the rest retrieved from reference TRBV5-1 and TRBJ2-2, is KAGVTQTPRYLIKTRGQQVTLSCSPISGHRSVSWYQQTPGQGLQFLFEYFSETQRNKGNFPGRFSGRQFSNSRSEMNVSTLELGDSALYLCASSWSGTGGFANTGELFFGEGSRLTVL.

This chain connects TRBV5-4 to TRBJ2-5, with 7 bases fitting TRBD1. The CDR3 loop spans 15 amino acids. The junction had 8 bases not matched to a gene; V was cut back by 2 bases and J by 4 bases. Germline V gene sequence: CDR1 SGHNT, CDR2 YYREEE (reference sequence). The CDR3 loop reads CASSLQGTQAETQYF. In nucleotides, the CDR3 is TGTGCCAGCAGCTTACAGGGGACCCAGGCAGAGACCCAGTACTTC.

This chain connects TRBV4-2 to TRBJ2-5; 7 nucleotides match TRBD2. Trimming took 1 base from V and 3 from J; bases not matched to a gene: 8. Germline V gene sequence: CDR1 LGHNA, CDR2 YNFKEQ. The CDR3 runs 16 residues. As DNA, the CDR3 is TGTGCCAGCAGCCAAGGGGCATCTAGCGGAGAAGAGACCCAGTACTTC. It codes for CASSQGASSGEETQYF.

The CDR3 is CASSVSIQGSPNNEQFF. As DNA, the CDR3 is TGTGCCAGCAGCGTAAGTATACAGGGATCTCCGAACAATGAGCAGTTCTTC. The chain couples TRBV9 to TRBJ2-1, with a tentative D call TRBD1 (6 bases). Deletions cut 1 base from V and 5 bases from J, with 19 bases between. The V gene's germline CDR1 is SGDLS and CDR2 YYNGEE. The CDR3 has 17 residues.

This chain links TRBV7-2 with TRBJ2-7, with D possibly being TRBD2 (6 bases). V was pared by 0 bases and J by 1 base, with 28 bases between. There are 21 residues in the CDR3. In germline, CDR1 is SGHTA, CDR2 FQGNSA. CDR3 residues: CASSLAHPERGRVGLSYEQYF. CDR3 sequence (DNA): TGTGCCAGCAGCTTAGCCCACCCGGAAAGGGGACGAGTGGGACTGTCCTACGAGCAGTACTTC.

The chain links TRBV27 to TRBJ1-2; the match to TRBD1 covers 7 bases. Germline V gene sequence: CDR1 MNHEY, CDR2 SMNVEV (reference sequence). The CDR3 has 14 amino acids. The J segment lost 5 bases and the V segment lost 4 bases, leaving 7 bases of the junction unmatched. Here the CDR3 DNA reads TGTGCCAGCAGTTCGTACGGGACAGTATATGGCTACACCTTC. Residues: CASSSYGTVYGYTF.

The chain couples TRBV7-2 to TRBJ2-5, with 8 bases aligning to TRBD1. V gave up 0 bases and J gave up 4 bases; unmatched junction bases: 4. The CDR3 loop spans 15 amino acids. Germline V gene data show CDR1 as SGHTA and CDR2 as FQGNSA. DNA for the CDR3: TGTGCCAGCAGCTTAGCCCCCAGGGGGCTAGAGACCCAGTACTTC. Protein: CASSLAPRGLETQYF.

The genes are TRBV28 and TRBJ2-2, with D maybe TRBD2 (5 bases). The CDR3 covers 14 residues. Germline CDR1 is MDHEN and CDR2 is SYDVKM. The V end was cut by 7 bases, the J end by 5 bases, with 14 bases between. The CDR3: CASKGEFGTGELFF. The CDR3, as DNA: TGTGCCAGCAAGGGAGAATTCGGGACCGGGGAGCTGTTTTTT.

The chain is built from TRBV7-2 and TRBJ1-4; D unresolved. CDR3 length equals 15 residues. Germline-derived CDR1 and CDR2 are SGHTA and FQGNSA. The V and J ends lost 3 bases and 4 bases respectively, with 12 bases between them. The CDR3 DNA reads TGTGCCAGCAGCTTCTCCCGGGTCCTTAATGAAAAACTGTTTTTT. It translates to CASSFSRVLNEKLFF.

In DNA, the CDR3 is TGTGCCACCAGTGATTCACGGACAGGGGGCAATTCACCCCTCCACTTT. It translates to CATSDSRTGGNSPLHF. This sequence joins TRBV24-1 and TRBJ1-6, with 11 bases lining up with TRBD1. The V gene's germline CDR1 is KGHDR and CDR2 SFDVKD. The length of the CDR3 is 16 residues. Trimming took 2 bases from V and 7 from J; bases not matched to a gene: 3.

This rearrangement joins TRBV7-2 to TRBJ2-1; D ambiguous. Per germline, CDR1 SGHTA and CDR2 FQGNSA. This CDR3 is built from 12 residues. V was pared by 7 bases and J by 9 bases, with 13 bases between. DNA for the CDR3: TGTGCCAGCAACCCCCTGACTCCTGAGCAGTTCTTC. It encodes CASNPLTPEQFF.

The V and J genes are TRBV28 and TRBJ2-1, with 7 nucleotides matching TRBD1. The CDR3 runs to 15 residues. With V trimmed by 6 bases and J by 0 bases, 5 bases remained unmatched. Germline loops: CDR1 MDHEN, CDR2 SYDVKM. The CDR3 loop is CASSRTGSSYNEQFF. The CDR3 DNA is TGTGCCAGCAGCCGGACAGGTAGCTCCTACAATGAGCAGTTCTTC.

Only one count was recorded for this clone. CDR3 in DNA: TGTGCCAGCAGTTTAAAACAGGTTGCTTTCTTT. Translating it yields CASSLKQVAFF. The chain employs TRBV28 and TRBJ1-1; maybe TRBD1 (5 bases). Germline V CDR1 and CDR2: MDHEN, SYDVKM. The CDR3 extends over 11 amino acids. V gave up 2 bases and J gave up 11 bases, with 9 bases separating them. The whole variable domain, remainder taken from reference TRBV28 and TRBJ1-1, is DVKVTQSSRYLVKRTGEKVFLECVQDMDHENMFWYRQDPGLGLRLIYFSYDVKMKEKGDIPEGYSVSREKKERFSLILESASTNQTSMYLCASSLKQVAFFGQGTRLTVV.

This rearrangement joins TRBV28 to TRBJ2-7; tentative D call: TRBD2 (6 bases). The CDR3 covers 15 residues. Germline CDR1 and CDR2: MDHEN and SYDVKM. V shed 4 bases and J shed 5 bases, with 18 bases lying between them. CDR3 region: CASSSRTVGGHEQYF. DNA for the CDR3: TGTGCCAGCAGTTCACGGACGGTGGGGGGTCACGAGCAGTACTTC.

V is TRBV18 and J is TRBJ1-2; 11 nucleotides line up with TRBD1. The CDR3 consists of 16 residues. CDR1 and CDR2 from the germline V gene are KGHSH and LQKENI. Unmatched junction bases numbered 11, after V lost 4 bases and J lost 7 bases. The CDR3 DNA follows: TGTGCCAGCTCACTCAACCAGGACAGGGGGCAGGGTGGCTACACCTTC. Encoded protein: CASSLNQDRGQGGYTF.